The clone carrying this T cell receptor (beta chain) showed up many times. Its antigen remains unidentified. This specimen belongs to a study of T-cell reconstitution after alpha-beta-depleted transplantation in children. The study's findings and limits: Once a year had passed after transplant, T-cell counts and diversity came mostly from newly produced T cells. Reportedly, only several hundred clones from non-depleted graft cells drove alpha-beta T-cell counts at about two months. Surviving recipient cells, namely T cells and thymic progenitors, were the source of high day-60 TCRbeta diversity in some patients.

Germline assignment: CDR1 SGHVS and CDR2 FQNEAQ. The CDR3 is made up of 14 amino acids. Trimming took off 1 base at V and 2 bases at J, with 6 bases between the two ends. Unique molecular identifiers were built into the TCRbeta library. In TCRdb, the PCR reads were re-called with MiXCR into one record per CDR3 protein. The repertoire holds about 210,000 distinct CDR3 sequences, with roughly 15% as singletons. This sequence joins TRBV7-8 and TRBJ1-5; D is ambiguous. This sample comprised PBMCs, mostly from graft donor cells, obtained 360 days after TCRalphabeta/CD19-depleted stem cell transplant. The receptor comes from a male patient aged 2-10 years who had a stem cell transplant for acute lymphoblastic leukemia, so the T cells may come from the graft donor. The CDR3 DNA sequence: TGTGCCAGCAGCTTAGTAAGCGGCAATCAGCCCCAGCATTTT. Amino acid sequence: CASSLVSGNQPQHF.